This TCR beta chain was profiled in a study of resident and recirculating memory T cells in vitiligo. In the study overall: The samples were homogenized without cell sorting before genomic DNA extraction.

Regarding the study as a whole: Vitiligo lesions lacked a unique dominant clone, and clonality varied.

Patients' lesions had not changed for the previous 6 months. CDR3 length: 14 residues. Germline values: CDR1 KGHSH, CDR2 LQKENI. V was pared by 3 bases and J by 3 bases, with 12 bases between. Repertoires were generated with immunoSEQ multiplex PCR, while TCRdb's copy carries only in-frame clones and drops some. The table shows about 76,000 clones, with approximately 90% occurring only once. In the case of this clone: What it binds is not known.

This receptor was identified in a male donor with vitiligo. The J gene is TRBJ2-7, the V gene TRBV18, with D tentatively TRBD1 (6 bases). The sample was blood. CDR3 sequence (DNA): TGTGCCAGCTCACCGCGACGACAGGACTACGAGCAGTACTTC. Translation: CASSPRRQDYEQYF.